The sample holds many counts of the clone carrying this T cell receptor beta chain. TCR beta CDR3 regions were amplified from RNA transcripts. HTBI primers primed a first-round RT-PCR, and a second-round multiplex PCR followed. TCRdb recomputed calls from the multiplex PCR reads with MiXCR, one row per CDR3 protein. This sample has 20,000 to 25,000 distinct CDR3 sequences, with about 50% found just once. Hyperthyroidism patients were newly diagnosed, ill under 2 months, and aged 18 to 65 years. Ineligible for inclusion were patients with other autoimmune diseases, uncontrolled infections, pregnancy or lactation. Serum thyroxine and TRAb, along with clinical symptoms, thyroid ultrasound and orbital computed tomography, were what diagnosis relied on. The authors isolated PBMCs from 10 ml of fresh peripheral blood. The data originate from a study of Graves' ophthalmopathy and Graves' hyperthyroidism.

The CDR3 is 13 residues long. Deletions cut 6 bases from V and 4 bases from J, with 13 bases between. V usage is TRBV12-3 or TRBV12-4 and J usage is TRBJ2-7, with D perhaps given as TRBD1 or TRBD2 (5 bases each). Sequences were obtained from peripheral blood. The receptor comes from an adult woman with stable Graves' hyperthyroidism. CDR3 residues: CASRGRRGYEQYF. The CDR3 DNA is TGTGCCAGCAGGGGGCGGAGAGGGTACGAGCAGTACTTC.